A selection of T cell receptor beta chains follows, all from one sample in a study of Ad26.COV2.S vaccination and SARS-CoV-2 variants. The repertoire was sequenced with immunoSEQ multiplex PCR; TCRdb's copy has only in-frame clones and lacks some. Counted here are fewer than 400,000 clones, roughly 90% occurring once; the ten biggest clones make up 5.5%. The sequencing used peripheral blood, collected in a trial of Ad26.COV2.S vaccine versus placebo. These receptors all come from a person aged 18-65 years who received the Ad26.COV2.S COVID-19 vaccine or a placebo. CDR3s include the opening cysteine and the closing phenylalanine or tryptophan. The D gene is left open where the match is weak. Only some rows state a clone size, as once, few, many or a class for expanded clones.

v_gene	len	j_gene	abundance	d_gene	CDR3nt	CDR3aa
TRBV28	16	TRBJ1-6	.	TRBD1	TGTGCCAGCATCACCGGGACAGAGCATTATAATTCACCCCTCCACTTT	CASITGTEHYNSPLHF
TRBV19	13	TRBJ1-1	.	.	TGTGCCAGTAGTGAACAGCCTTACACTGAAGCTTTCTTT	CASSEQPYTEAFF
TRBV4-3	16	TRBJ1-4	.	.	TGCGCCAGCAGCCAAGATCTTGGCAGGGGTGGCGAAAAACTGTTTTTT	CASSQDLGRGGEKLFF
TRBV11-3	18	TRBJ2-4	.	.	TGTGCCAGCAGCTTACGTAGCCCGGCGGTGTTAGCCAAAAACATTCAGTACTTC	CASSLRSPAVLAKNIQYF
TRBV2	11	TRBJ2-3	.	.	TGTGCCAGCAATGGATTGGAGGGGCAGTATTTT	CASNGLEGQYF
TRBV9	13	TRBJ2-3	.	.	TGTGCCAGCAGCGTAGTCGTGGGGGATACGCAGTATTTT	CASSVVVGDTQYF
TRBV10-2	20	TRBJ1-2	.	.	TGCGCCAGCAGTGAGGCTGGGACACGATATGCAATCGGTCAGGACTATGGCTACACCTTC	CASSEAGTRYAIGQDYGYTF
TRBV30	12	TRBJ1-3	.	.	TGTGCCTGGAGTCCCCTTATGGACACCATATATTTT	CAWSPLMDTIYF
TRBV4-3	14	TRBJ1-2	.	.	TGCGCCAGCAGCTCCCGACCAGACTTCTATGGCTACACCTTC	CASSSRPDFYGYTF
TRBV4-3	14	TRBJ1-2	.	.	TGCGCCAGCAGCCAGGCACAGGGTAACTATGGCTACACCTTC	CASSQAQGNYGYTF
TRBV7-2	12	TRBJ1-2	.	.	TGTGCCAGCAGCCGACCCCCGCAAGGCTACACCTTC	CASSRPPQGYTF
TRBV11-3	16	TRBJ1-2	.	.	TGTGCCAGCAGCTTAGGGGGAGTTGGACAGCGCTATGGCTACACCTTC	CASSLGGVGQRYGYTF
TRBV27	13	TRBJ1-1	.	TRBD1	TGTGCCAGCAGTTCACAGGGGATCACTGAAGCTTTCTTT	CASSSQGITEAFF
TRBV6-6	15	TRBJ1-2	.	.	TGTGCCAGCAGTTCCGCCACTACGGACACCCATGGCTACACCTTC	CASSSATTDTHGYTF
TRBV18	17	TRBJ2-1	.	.	TGTGCCAGCTCACCACCTGGTGGGGGGCGGGGATACAATGAGCAGTTCTTC	CASSPPGGGRGYNEQFF
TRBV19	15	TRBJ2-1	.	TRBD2	TGTGCCAGTAGTATTAGACTAGCGGGAATGGGAGAGCAGTTCTTC	CASSIRLAGMGEQFF
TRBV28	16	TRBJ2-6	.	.	TGTGCCACTAAACAGGGAATCGGTACAGGGGCCAACGTCCTGACTTTC	CATKQGIGTGANVLTF
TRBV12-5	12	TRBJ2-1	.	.	TGTGCTAGTGGGGGAGATACTAATGAGCAGTTCTTC	CASGGDTNEQFF
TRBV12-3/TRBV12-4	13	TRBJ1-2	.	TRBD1	TGTGCCAGCAGGACGGACAGGCCGTATGGCTACACCTTC	CASRTDRPYGYTF
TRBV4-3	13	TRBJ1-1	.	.	TGCGCCAGCAGAATCAGGATGAACACTGAAGCTTTCTTT	CASRIRMNTEAFF
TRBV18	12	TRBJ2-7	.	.	TGTGCCAGCTCACTAGACAGCTACGAGCAGTACTTC	CASSLDSYEQYF
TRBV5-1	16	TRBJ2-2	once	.	TGCGCCAGCAGCCCGGTAGGGACAACGAACACCGGGGAGCTGTTTTTT	CASSPVGTTNTGELFF
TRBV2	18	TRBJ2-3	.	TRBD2	TGTGCCAGCACTCTGATGGGGCTAGCGGGACCATTCACAGATACGCAGTATTTT	CASTLMGLAGPFTDTQYF
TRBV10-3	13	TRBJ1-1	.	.	TGTGCCATCAGTGAGTCGGGGTCGGGGCGAGCTTTCTTT	CAISESGSGRAFF
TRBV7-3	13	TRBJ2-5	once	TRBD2	TGTGCCAGCAGCTTGGGGGGGTCACAGACCCAGTACTTC	CASSLGGSQTQYF
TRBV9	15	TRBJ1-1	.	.	TGTGCCAGCAGCGTCTTAGGGGGACGTGAAGCGGAAGCTTTCTTT	CASSVLGGREAEAFF
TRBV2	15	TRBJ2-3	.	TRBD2	TGTGCCAGCAGTGAGGAGCGGGGAAACACAGATACGCAGTATTTT	CASSEERGNTDTQYF
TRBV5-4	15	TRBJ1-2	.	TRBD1	TGTGCCAGCAGCTCCGTACAGGGGGCCGACTATGGCTACACCTTC	CASSSVQGADYGYTF
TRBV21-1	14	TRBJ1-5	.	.	TGTGCCAGCTCGGGCGCCCCGAGCAATCAGCCCCAGCATTTT	CASSGAPSNQPQHF
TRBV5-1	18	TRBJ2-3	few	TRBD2	TGCGCCAGCAGCTTGCGAGCTTCCGGGACTAGCGGAAGAGATACGCAGTATTTT	CASSLRASGTSGRDTQYF
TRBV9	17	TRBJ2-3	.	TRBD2	TGTGCCAGCAGCCCACCGGGACTAGAGGGGGGCACAGATACGCAGTATTTT	CASSPPGLEGGTDTQYF
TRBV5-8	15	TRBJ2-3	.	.	TGTGCCAGCAGCTTGGCGGTACAAGGGGCAGATACGCAGTATTTT	CASSLAVQGADTQYF
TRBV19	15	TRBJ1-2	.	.	TGTGCCAGTAGTCCACAGGGAAAGAGCCTATATGGCTACACCTTC	CASSPQGKSLYGYTF
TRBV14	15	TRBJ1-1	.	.	TGTGCCAGCAGCCAGGGGGCCCCTTCGAACACTGAAGCTTTCTTT	CASSQGAPSNTEAFF
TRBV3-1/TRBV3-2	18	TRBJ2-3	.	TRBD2	TGTGCCAGCAGCCTTTCGAGCGGGGGGCTCGACCGCACAGATACGCAGTATTTT	CASSLSSGGLDRTDTQYF
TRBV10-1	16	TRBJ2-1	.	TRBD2	TGCGCCACCGGAGATCGGCGGGAGGGGTGGTACAATGAGCAGTTCTTC	CATGDRREGWYNEQFF
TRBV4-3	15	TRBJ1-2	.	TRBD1	TGCGCCAGCAGCCCACGACAGGGGGCGAGGGATGGCTACACCTTC	CASSPRQGARDGYTF
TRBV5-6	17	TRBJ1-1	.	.	TGTGCCAGCAGCTCAAAATTTTTGGGGGAGGTTAACACTGAAGCTTTCTTT	CASSSKFLGEVNTEAFF
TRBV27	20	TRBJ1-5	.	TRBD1	TGTGCCAGCAGTTTCTCCGCAGGTGTCCGGGGCAGGGGGCCGGGTCAGCCCCAGCATTTT	CASSFSAGVRGRGPGQPQHF
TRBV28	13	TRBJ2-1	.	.	TGTGCCAGCAGTGCCATAGCTTGGGATGAGCAGTTCTTC	CASSAIAWDEQFF
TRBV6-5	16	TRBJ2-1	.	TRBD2	TGTGCCAGCAGTTATCTAGCGGGAGGTTCCTACAATGAGCAGTTCTTC	CASSYLAGGSYNEQFF
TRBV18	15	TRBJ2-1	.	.	TGTGCCAGCTCACCACCGTTGAGCTCCTACAATGAGCAGTTCTTC	CASSPPLSSYNEQFF
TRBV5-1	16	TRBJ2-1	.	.	TGCGCCAGCAGCCGCCAACAGATGCCGAGGGACAATGAGCAGTTCTTC	CASSRQQMPRDNEQFF
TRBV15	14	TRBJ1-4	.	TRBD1	TGTGCCACCAGCAGGGACAGGACTAATGAAAAACTGTTTTTT	CATSRDRTNEKLFF
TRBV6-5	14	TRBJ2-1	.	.	TGTGCCAGCAGCCCCGTGGGTTCCTACAATGAGCAGTTCTTC	CASSPVGSYNEQFF